One and the same sample provided the 17 T cell receptor beta chains below, sequenced in a study of response to subunit inactivated influenza vaccine. One entry per CDR3 protein results from TCRdb running MiXCR on the RT-PCR reads. This table has roughly 780,000 distinct CDR3 sequences, less than 20% appearing once. The sequencing used PBMCs from blood, collected 4 to 6 days after vaccination. These receptors were collected from a man in his fifties or sixties who received an inactivated influenza vaccine.

The rearrangement joins TRBV7-9 to TRBJ1-4, with D possibly TRBD1 on 5 matching bases. Germline V gene data show CDR1 as SEHNR and CDR2 as FQNEAQ (reference sequence). This CDR3 comprises 16 residues. The germline V and J ends were trimmed by 2 bases and 1 base, with 11 bases remaining between them. CDR3 in DNA: TGTGCCAGCAGCTTAAGGCAAGGGGAAACTAATGAAAAACTGTTTTTT. This encodes CASSLRQGETNEKLFF.

The gene calls are TRBV27 and TRBJ2-1, with 11 nucleotides matching TRBD2. The ends lost 7 bases at V and 5 bases at J; junction bases unmatched: 7. Germline loops: CDR1 MNHEY, CDR2 SMNVEV (reference sequence). The CDR3 is 15 residues long. CDR3: CASTPGTSGDNEQFF. DNA for the CDR3: TGTGCCAGCACTCCAGGGACTAGCGGAGACAATGAGCAGTTCTTC.

This clonotype was seen a few times. The chain couples TRBV9 to TRBJ1-3; 7 bases fit TRBD1. Germline values: CDR1 SGDLS, CDR2 YYNGEE. This CDR3 is built from 15 residues. V lost 4 bases, J lost 0 bases, and 4 bases stayed unmatched. As DNA, the CDR3 is TGTGCCAGCAGCCCGAGGACAGGCTCTGGAAACACCATATATTTT. Protein sequence: CASSPRTGSGNTIYF.

This clonotype was recorded a few times. The chain's CDR3 is CASAEQGGHEQFF. In DNA form, the CDR3 reads TGCGCCAGCGCTGAGCAGGGGGGGCATGAGCAGTTCTTC. The chain joins TRBV5-1 to TRBJ2-1, with D perhaps being TRBD1 or TRBD2 (7 bases each). The CDR3 is 13 residues long. The germline V and J ends were trimmed by 7 bases and 8 bases, with 16 bases remaining between them. Germline V gene data show CDR1 as SGHRS and CDR2 as YFSETQ.

This clonotype was observed at least ten times. The J gene is TRBJ2-7, the V gene TRBV5-1, with D possibly TRBD2 on 5 matching bases. This CDR3 has 12 amino acids. Germline-derived CDR1 and CDR2 are SGHRS and YFSETQ. Trimming took 4 bases from V and 6 from J, leaving 11 bases between them. CDR3 sequence: CASSPRGSEQYF. The CDR3 DNA is TGCGCCAGCAGCCCGCGAGGGAGCGAGCAGTACTTC.

The rearrangement links TRBV6-2 or TRBV6-3 to TRBJ1-2; D unclear. V lost 2 bases, J lost 6 bases, and 4 bases lay in between. CDR3 length: 11 amino acids. Per germline, CDR1 MNHEY and CDR2 SVGEGT. The CDR3 sequence: CASSYPNGYTF. The CDR3, as DNA: TGTGCCAGCAGTTACCCGAATGGCTACACCTTC.

As concerns this clonotype: One end of the junction is discordant with germline, which a read error may explain. The chain uses TRBV20-1 and TRBJ2-1, with 7 bases identical to TRBD1. This CDR3 has 15 amino acids. Germline lookup yields CDR1 DFQATT and CDR2 SNEGSKA (reference sequence). CDR3 nucleotides: TGCACTGCTCCCACCCCAGAGACAGGGTTGTATGAGCAGTTCTTC. It encodes CTAPTPETGLYEQFF.

This clonotype was seen many times. This sequence joins TRBV28 and TRBJ2-7; no clear D gene. CDR1 is MDHEN and CDR2 is SYDVKM in the germline V gene. This CDR3 spans 13 amino acids. V dropped 2 bases and J dropped 0 bases, with 5 bases sitting between them. CDR3: CASSLVYSYEQYF. For the CDR3, the DNA is TGTGCCAGCAGTTTAGTTTACTCCTACGAGCAGTACTTC. The full variable domain, its missing parts supplied by reference TRBV28 and TRBJ2-7, is DVKVTQSSRYLVKRTGEKVFLECVQDMDHENMFWYRQDPGLGLRLIYFSYDVKMKEKGDIPEGYSVSREKKERFSLILESASTNQTSMYLCASSLVYSYEQYFGPGTRLTVT.

The V gene is TRBV15, the J gene TRBJ2-3, with 10 bases fitting TRBD2. The CDR3 totals 18 residues. Germline V gene data show CDR1 as LNHNV and CDR2 as YYDKDF (reference sequence). V trimming: 0 bases; J trimming: 0 bases; junction bases outside the gene matches: 6. The CDR3 loop reads CATSRDIGLAASTDTQYF. The CDR3 DNA follows: TGTGCCACCAGCAGAGATATCGGACTAGCGGCTAGCACAGATACGCAGTATTTT.

This clonotype was found many times. The genes are TRBV7-9 and TRBJ2-1; perhaps TRBD1 as D (5 bases). The germline gives CDR1 SEHNR, CDR2 FQNEAQ (reference sequence). This CDR3 spans 16 amino acids. Between the trimmed V and J ends, which lost 4 bases and 7 bases, there was a span of 20 bases. CDR3 sequence reads: CASSSLDSTLGNEQFF. The CDR3 DNA is TGTGCCAGCAGCTCCCTCGACAGCACCCTTGGGAATGAGCAGTTCTTC.

This sequence joins TRBV29-1 and TRBJ2-3, with TRBD2 matching 8 bases. In germline, CDR1 is SQVTM, CDR2 ANQGSEA. J lost 1 base, V lost 1 base, and 10 bases had no gene match. CDR3 length: 17 residues. As DNA, the CDR3 is TGCAGCGTTGAAGGGGGTGATACAGCGGGGGGCACAGATACGCAGTATTTT. Its protein is CSVEGGDTAGGTDTQYF.

The V call is TRBV6-5, the J call TRBJ1-6; maybe TRBD1 (5 bases). Trimming left V 3 bases short and J 7 bases short, with 10 bases between. Per the germline V gene, CDR1 is MNHEY and CDR2 is SVGAGI. The CDR3 sequence is 14 residues long. CDR3: CASSYNGGNSPLHF. In DNA, the CDR3 is TGTGCCAGCAGTTATAACGGGGGGAATTCACCCCTCCACTTT.

This chain links TRBV20-1 with TRBJ2-1; D uncertain. CDR3 length equals 14 residues. The V gene lost 3 bases and the J gene lost 0 bases, with 9 bases spanning the gap. Germline V gene sequence: CDR1 DFQATT, CDR2 SNEGSKA (reference sequence). CDR3 sequence reads: CSASSAGSYNEQFF. CDR3 coding DNA: TGCAGTGCTAGTTCGGCAGGCTCCTACAATGAGCAGTTCTTC.

This clonotype was observed a handful of times. V is TRBV11-2 and J is TRBJ2-7; possibly TRBD1 for D (6 bases). Looked up from germline, CDR1 is SGHAT and CDR2 is FQNNGV. The CDR3 length is 15 residues. Trimming removed 5 bases at V and 1 base at J, with 15 bases between. The DNA for the CDR3 is TGTGCCAGCAGCACCTACAGGGCCTCTTCCTACGAGCAGTACTTC. It is translated as CASSTYRASSYEQYF. The variable domain in full, with the rest retrieved from reference TRBV11-2 and TRBJ2-7, is EAGVAQSPRYKIIEKRQSVAFWCNPISGHATLYWYQQILGQGPKLLIQFQNNGVVDDSQLPKDRFSAERLKGVDSTLKIQPAKLEDSAVYLCASSTYRASSYEQYFGPGTRLTVT.

This CDR3 reads CATSDLHGPNEQFF. The CDR3 DNA is TGTGCCACCAGTGATTTGCACGGGCCGAATGAGCAGTTCTTC. V gene TRBV24-1 combines with J gene TRBJ2-1; no clear D gene. The V end was cut by 0 bases, the J end by 7 bases, with 9 bases between. The CDR3 runs 14 residues. Germline assignment: CDR1 KGHDR and CDR2 SFDVKD.

The CDR3 loop reads CASSQYPSYEQYF. CDR3 nucleotides: TGTGCCAGCAGTCAATATCCCTCCTACGAGCAGTACTTC. The chain recombines TRBV12-3 or TRBV12-4 with TRBJ2-7; D is unclear. CDR3 length equals 13 residues. The V end lost 5 bases, the J end lost 0 bases, and 8 bases lay between the germline ends.

Only a few counts were recorded for this clonotype. The chain employs TRBV12-3 or TRBV12-4 and TRBJ2-5; D may be TRBD1 or TRBD2 (5 bases each). V shed 6 bases and J shed 9 bases, with 20 bases lying between them. The CDR3 totals 14 residues. CDR3 sequence (DNA): TGTGCCAGCAGCCCCGGGACCCTCAATGGGCCCCAGTACTTC. Its translation: CASSPGTLNGPQYF.